A selection of T cell receptor beta chains follows, all from one sample in a study of Graves' ophthalmopathy and Graves' hyperthyroidism. TCRdb analysed the multiplex PCR reads with MiXCR anew, one entry per CDR3 protein. Among roughly 1.1 million distinct CDR3 sequences listed, 35% to 40% were seen once. Sequenced input: peripheral blood or thyroid tissue (not recorded which). These receptors originate from an adult man with Graves' hyperthyroidism. The CDR3 runs from the conserved cysteine through the conserved F or W. Each record gives: V gene, J gene, CDR3 protein.

TRBV11-1	TRBJ2-7	CASSLYGYVDRYEQYF
TRBV2	TRBJ2-5	CASRPGRGGGETQYF
TRBV2	TRBJ2-7	CASSGTGRGEQYF
TRBV2	TRBJ1-1	CADGGKTGNTEAFF
TRBV3-1	TRBJ2-5	CASSQGTETQYF
TRBV20-1	TRBJ1-3	CSARSRNTIYF
TRBV5-5	TRBJ1-3	CASSSTGLSGNTIYF
TRBV2	TRBJ1-5	CASSEAGNSNQPQHF
TRBV6-6	TRBJ1-4	CASSSTPGQESNEKLFF
TRBV4-2	TRBJ2-2	CASSQGGDIPTGELFF
TRBV20-1	TRBJ1-5	CSARLFREDSNQPQHF
TRBV6-2/TRBV6-3	TRBJ2-7	CASSYIDGGPGQYF
TRBV10-3	TRBJ2-7	CASTGTSGHYEQYF
TRBV20-1	TRBJ1-6	CSARDPPTGVNSPLHF
TRBV7-8	TRBJ2-5	CASSRDRGSQETQYF
TRBV7-2	TRBJ2-5	CASSQDSERETQYF
TRBV10-3	TRBJ1-6	CAIRGTGRDSPLHF
TRBV29-1	TRBJ2-7	CSVEGTDDEQYF
TRBV7-3	TRBJ2-2	CASSLRTSGRDNTGELFF
TRBV7-3	TRBJ2-7	CAMATGVDNEQYF
TRBV19	TRBJ2-7	CASSIGASGIYEQYF
TRBV10-2	TRBJ2-7	CASSCGGFEQYF
TRBV29-1	TRBJ2-6	CSVEAGDSGANVLTF
TRBV7-9	TRBJ2-2	CASSKTRGGTGELFF
TRBV12-3/TRBV12-4	TRBJ1-6	CASSPLGGSYNSPLHF
TRBV29-1	TRBJ2-5	CSGQLRQYQETQYF
TRBV5-1	TRBJ1-1	CASIGQSDTEAFF
TRBV27	TRBJ1-2	CASSSGTTNYGYTF
TRBV10-3	TRBJ1-5	CAIKRGEDQPQHF
TRBV19	TRBJ2-7	CARSVTREFHEQYF
TRBV5-8	TRBJ2-2	CASHRRGELFF
TRBV12-3/TRBV12-4	TRBJ1-6	CASSLVRTGSPLHF
TRBV10-3	TRBJ2-7	CASSYMSGTYEQYF
TRBV4-3	TRBJ1-6	CASSQDTTNYNSPLHF
TRBV20-1	TRBJ2-5	CSARKGGGRETQYF
TRBV10-3	TRBJ1-1	CAISAGTDYTEAFF
TRBV20-1	TRBJ1-2	CSALAGAGNYGYTF
TRBV10-3	TRBJ1-1	CAISPANRGSTEAFF
TRBV10-2	TRBJ1-6	CASMLDRVDSPLHF
TRBV10-3	TRBJ2-5	CAISYRAGETQYF
TRBV5-1	TRBJ1-6	CASSVGTDSPLHF
TRBV25-1	TRBJ1-5	CASVEASPSSNQPQHF